This T cell receptor beta chain was sequenced in a study of cytomegalovirus exposure and HLA in healthy donors (dated by TCRdb to about 2017). Notes on the research overall: An earlier analysis of approximately 640 of the donors reported more than 250 Gb of sequence data and some 120 million unique TCR beta sequences from roughly 180 million T cells. Around 320 gigabases of sequencing data and tens of millions of unique TCR sequences were included in an early release covering roughly 700 HLA-typed donors. Of the 300 to 500 genotyped donors, 70% to 90% were placed in the genetic ancestry cluster associated with self-reported Caucasian donors. The study was designed to test whether signatures of past pathogen exposure could be identified by cataloging public T cell receptors. The study profiled the T cell repertoires of 500 to 800 subjects by immunosequencing and related them to cytomegalovirus serostatus. Besides the first cohort of approximately 670 subjects, a separate validation cohort made up of 90 to 150 different subjects was used. The study combined high-throughput TCR immunosequencing, statistical association of individual TCRs with disease status, and machine learning to predict cytomegalovirus infection status. In a later analysis, previously published TCR beta repertoires from 670 or so donors were re-analyzed and high-resolution HLA genotyping was added so that TCR occurrence patterns could be studied. Rather than using new phenotypic data, the later analysis identified candidate immune exposures from TCR beta sequences and from how often those sequences occurred across donors. An earlier analysis of 587 of the donors applied high-throughput TCR beta sequencing to assess whether each TCR beta V gene segment acted as functional or pseudogenic. Donor age, sex, ethnicity and CMV serostatus were compiled alongside the repertoire data. In a later genetic analysis, genome-wide SNP genotypes for 398 of the 666 donors were used, and that subset was treated as a discovery cohort. Every discovery cohort repertoire had been produced on one sequencing platform. Both class I and class II loci were covered by HLA typing, at four-digit resolution. The number of donors typed differed by locus, with roughly 629-640 for A, B, C, DRB1 and DQB1, 522 for DQA1, some 570 for DPA1, and approximately 470 for DPB1. Because of strong linkage in the cohort, roughly five DR-DQ haplotypes were treated as single units for association and clustering. Among about 370 genotyped donors of the cohort, an average of approximately 220,000 unique TCR beta nucleotide sequences was sequenced per donor, of which about 20% were non-productive. General findings and caveats noted by the study authors: In a later genetic analysis, a missense DCLRE1C variant was associated with V-gene and J-gene trimming of TCR beta chains, and the association was replicated in an independent cohort. Because counts were too low, approximately 18 rarely observed V segments, including chromosome 9 orphons, were excluded from the earlier analysis of 587 of the donors. The authors suggested that the approach could potentially be generalized to other disease states and immunological phenotypes. At a false discovery rate of 0.05, a later analysis linked around 17,000 TCR beta sequences to specific HLA alleles. A later analysis found that most CMV-associated TCR beta chains appeared HLA-restricted, with HLA associations seemingly driven largely by CMV exposure. Sequencing depth was assumed to be roughly uniform across donors in the presence/absence analyses, though that assumption may not hold. According to a later analysis, TCR association rates differed among HLA loci, with DRB1 alleles showing the most associated TCRs and HLA-C alleles showing the fewest. Across donors, most TCR sequences were observed very rarely, whereas some public TCRs were present in many individuals. Only TCR beta chains were sequenced in this cohort, and the absence of alpha or paired-chain data limited detectable features. In vitro tests confirmed that a few of the cytomegalovirus-associated TCR beta chains recognize cytomegalovirus antigens. CMV serostatus was the only immune exposure information available for the cohort. Correlated functional status among segregating V segments might be attributable to linkage disequilibrium, but an unknown experimental factor could not be ruled out. The study listed 150 to 200 TCR beta chains as associated with cytomegalovirus. In a later analysis, HLA-associated TCR beta chains showed more clonal expansion and lower generation probabilities than non-associated chains that were equally common. Compared with the approximately 600-donor mean, donors in an Asian-associated ancestry cluster had fewer N-insertions in productive TCRs, according to a later genetic analysis. A further reported finding was that TCR beta sequences accurately predicted the HLA-A and HLA-B alleles for most subjects in the first cohort. In both the original and validation cohorts, the classifier was reported to diagnose cytomegalovirus status with high specificity and sensitivity. According to a later analysis, parvovirus B19, influenza, CMV and Epstein-Barr virus appeared linked to several top co-occurrence clusters. In an earlier analysis of more than 450 of the donors, most TCR beta V segments were observed in productive rearrangements about 90% or about 30% of the time, broadly matching IMGT annotations. A group of highly shared sequence variants was considered likely to be a technical artifact of the sequencing pipeline. When HLA alleles, especially DR and DQ, strongly co-occurred, TCR associations were difficult to assign to individual alleles. Because HLA typing was unavailable for some donors at each locus, only the typed subset was used in association tests.

In total, just over 650 healthy bone marrow donors made up the cohort. At the time of sampling, all cohort members were nominally healthy, though unrecorded immune exposures were likely present. The donor tested CMV seropositive, placing the donor among the roughly 300 seropositive members of the cohort. A peripheral blood sample was collected from each donor, and TCR beta sequencing was performed on peripheral blood mononuclear cells. Genomic DNA extraction from the blood cell samples was performed with the Qiagen DNeasy Blood Extraction Kit. Receptor libraries were prepared by the immunoSEQ multiplex PCR assay. For the multiplex PCR, a mixture combining 60 forward primers for TCR Vbeta segments and 13 reverse primers for TCR Jbeta segments was used. The CDR3 region of rearranged TCR beta genes was amplified from genomic DNA by a multiplex PCR assay. Amplified TCR beta libraries were sequenced as 87-base-pair reads on the Illumina HiSeq System. The authors' analysis ran thus. A later analysis tallied some 79 million unique TCR beta chains across the approximately 670 repertoires, and roughly 11 million of those chains were shared by two or more donors. To remove PCR and sequencing errors, raw reads were error-corrected and collapsed into unique sequences using a nearest-neighbor algorithm that merged closely related sequences. To assign V, D and J gene segments, CDR3 sequences were aligned to IMGT reference sequences. For a sequence to be retained, a match of at least six nucleotides was required to both a V gene segment and a J gene segment. Rearrangements were classified as productive when the CDR3 lacked stop codons and remained in frame with V and J, and all other rearrangements were classified as non-productive. Following IMGT convention, CDR3 was defined as the stretch from the second conserved V-encoded cysteine to the conserved J-encoded phenylalanine. In an earlier analysis of around 540 of the donors, sequences lacking an unambiguous match to a single V gene segment were excluded. In an earlier analysis of approximately 500 of the donors, a V segment was called functional when productive rearrangements were above 56.7%, and segregating when the standard deviation between donors exceeded 5%. To diagnose cytomegalovirus status from the catalog of TCR beta chain sequences, a statistical classification framework was built. In a later analysis, TCR nucleotide sequences were compared against IMGT/GENE-DB human TR gene sequences so that V and J genes could be assigned. The TCRdist pipeline was used in a later analysis to assign CDR3 sequences and most-parsimonious VDJ recombination scenarios. In a later analysis, every TCR beta chain was defined by the combination of its CDR3 amino acid sequence and its V-gene family, and reads without a unique V-gene family were dropped. As a way to deal with suspected cross-contamination and a sequencing artifact, a later analysis dropped roughly 620 nucleotide sequences that were highly shared and had low generation probability. A later analysis calculated a clonal expansion index for each public chain from normalized within-repertoire ranks of inferred template counts. Generation probabilities in a later analysis came from a VDJ recombination model fitted to out-of-frame rearrangements, and those results were checked against IGoR. A later analysis scored TCR-TCR, TCR-HLA and TCR-CMV co-occurrence with hypergeometric tests, applying a repertoire-size bias correction to TCR pairs. To estimate false discovery rates, a later analysis permuted the HLA or CMV assignments 20 times. A later analysis grouped co-occurring TCRs with DBSCAN, adding TCRdist sequence similarity when clustering within HLA-allele-positive subsets. Repertoires with fewer than 30,000 or more than 120,000 public chains, plus five repertoires with anomalous nucleotide sharing, were excluded from co-occurrence clustering. The table comes from immuneACCESS by way of TCRdb, which keeps in-frame sequences with V and J called. Part of the clones is missing from these tables; in studies checked, under half for an unresolved V gene and the rest for unknown reasons. D and trimming come from the DNA, and the V and J calls and clone size come from that table. The sample table lists about 150,000 clones, roughly 77% of them with a count of one. Together, the top ten hold less than 8.5% of the sample.

Worth noting for this clone: Its binding antigen is unknown. Base quality data are lacking; no much larger clone is found one base away.

The receptor's source is a man aged 25-45 years in good health and CMV-seropositive. What was sequenced was PBMCs.

The nucleotide sequence is TGCGCCAGCAGCCGTACAGGGGCTAACGAGCAGTACTTC. Translated, it reads CASSRTGANEQYF. In this chain, TRBV5-1 is recombined with TRBJ2-7; 7 bases in the junction line up with TRBD1. V and J are trimmed by 4 bases and 5 bases, and the gene matches miss 6 bases of the junction. From the cysteine up to the phenylalanine, the CDR3 has a length of 13 residues. The sequence is cut down to CDR3 DNA, 39 bases in frame from base 1. As encoded in the germline V gene, CDR1 is SGHRS while CDR2 is YFSETQ.